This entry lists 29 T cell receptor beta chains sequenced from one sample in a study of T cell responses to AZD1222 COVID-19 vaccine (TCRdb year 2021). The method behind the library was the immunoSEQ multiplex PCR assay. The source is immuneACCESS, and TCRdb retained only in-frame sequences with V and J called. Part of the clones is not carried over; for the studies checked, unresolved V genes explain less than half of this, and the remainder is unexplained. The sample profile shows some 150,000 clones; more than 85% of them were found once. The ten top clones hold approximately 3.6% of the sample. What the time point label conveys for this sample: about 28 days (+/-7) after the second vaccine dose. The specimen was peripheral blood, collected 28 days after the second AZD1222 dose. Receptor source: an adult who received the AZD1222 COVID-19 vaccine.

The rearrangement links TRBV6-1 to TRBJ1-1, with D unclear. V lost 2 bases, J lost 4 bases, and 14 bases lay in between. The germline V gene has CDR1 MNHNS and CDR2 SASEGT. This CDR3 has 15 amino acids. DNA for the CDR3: TGTGCCAGCAGTGAATCCTCCGCGGGCCCCACTGAAGCTTTCTTT. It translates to CASSESSAGPTEAFF.

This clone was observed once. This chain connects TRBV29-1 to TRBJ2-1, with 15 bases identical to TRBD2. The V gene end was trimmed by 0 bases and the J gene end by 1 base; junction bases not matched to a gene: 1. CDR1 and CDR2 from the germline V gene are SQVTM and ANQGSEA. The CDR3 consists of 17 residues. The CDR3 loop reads CSVEEGLAGGSYNEQFF. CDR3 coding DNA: TGCAGCGTTGAAGAGGGACTAGCGGGAGGTTCCTACAATGAGCAGTTCTTC.

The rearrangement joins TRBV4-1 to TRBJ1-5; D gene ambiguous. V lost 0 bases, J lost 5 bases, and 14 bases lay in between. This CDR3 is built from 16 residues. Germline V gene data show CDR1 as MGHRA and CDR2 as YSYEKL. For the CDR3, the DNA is TGCGCCAGCAGCCAAGATTCGGAAGGGCCTTATCAGCCCCAGCATTTT. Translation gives CASSQDSEGPYQPQHF.

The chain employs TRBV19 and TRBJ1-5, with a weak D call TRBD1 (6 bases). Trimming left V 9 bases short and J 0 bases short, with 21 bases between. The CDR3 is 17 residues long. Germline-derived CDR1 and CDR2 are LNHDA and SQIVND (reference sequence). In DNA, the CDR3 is TGTGCCAGCGCACCAAGGACAGACTCTTATAGCAATCAGCCCCAGCATTTT. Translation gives CASAPRTDSYSNQPQHF.

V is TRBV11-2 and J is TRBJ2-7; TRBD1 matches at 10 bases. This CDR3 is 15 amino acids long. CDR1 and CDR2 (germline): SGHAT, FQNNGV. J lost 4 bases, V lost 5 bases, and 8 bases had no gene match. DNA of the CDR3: TGTGCCAGCAGCCTAACTCGGGACAGGGGTTACGAGCAGTACTTC. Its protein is CASSLTRDRGYEQYF.

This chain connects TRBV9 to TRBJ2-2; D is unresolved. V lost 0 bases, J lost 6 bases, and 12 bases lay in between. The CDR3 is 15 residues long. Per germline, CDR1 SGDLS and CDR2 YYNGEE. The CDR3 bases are TGTGCCAGCAGCGTAGTCGCGGATGGGGCCGGGGAGCTGTTTTTT. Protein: CASSVVADGAGELFF.

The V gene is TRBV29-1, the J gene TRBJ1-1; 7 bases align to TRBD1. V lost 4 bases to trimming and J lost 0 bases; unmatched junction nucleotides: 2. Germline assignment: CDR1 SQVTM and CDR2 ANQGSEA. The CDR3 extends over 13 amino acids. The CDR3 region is CSVATGVNTEAFF. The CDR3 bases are TGCAGCGTTGCCACAGGGGTGAACACTGAAGCTTTCTTT.

CDR3 region: CASRGLAGYNEQFF. The DNA for the CDR3 is TGTGCCAGTAGAGGACTAGCGGGGTACAATGAGCAGTTCTTC. The V gene is TRBV19, the J gene TRBJ2-1, with 12 positions matching TRBD2. V gave up 6 bases and J gave up 4 bases; unmatched junction bases: 1. The CDR3 has 14 amino acids. Germline assignment: CDR1 LNHDA and CDR2 SQIVND (reference sequence).

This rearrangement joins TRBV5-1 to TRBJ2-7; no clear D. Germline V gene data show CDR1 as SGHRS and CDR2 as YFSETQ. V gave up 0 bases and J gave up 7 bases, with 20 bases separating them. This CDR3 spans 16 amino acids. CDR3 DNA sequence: TGCGCCAGCAGCTTGGCCCTATGGACGGCGTCTCGAGAGCAGTACTTC. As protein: CASSLALWTASREQYF.

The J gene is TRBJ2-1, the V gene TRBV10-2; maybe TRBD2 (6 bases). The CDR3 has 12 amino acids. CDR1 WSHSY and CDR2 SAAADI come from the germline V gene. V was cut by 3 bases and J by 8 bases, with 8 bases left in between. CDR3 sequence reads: CASSEGGDEQFF. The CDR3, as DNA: TGCGCCAGCAGTGAAGGCGGGGATGAGCAGTTCTTC.

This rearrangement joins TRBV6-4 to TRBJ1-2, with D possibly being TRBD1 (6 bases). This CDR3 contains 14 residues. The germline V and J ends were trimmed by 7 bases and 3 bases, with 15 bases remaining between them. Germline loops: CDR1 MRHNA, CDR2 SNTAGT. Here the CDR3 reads CASNQGPGDYGYTF. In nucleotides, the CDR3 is TGTGCCAGCAATCAGGGGCCGGGAGACTATGGCTACACCTTC.

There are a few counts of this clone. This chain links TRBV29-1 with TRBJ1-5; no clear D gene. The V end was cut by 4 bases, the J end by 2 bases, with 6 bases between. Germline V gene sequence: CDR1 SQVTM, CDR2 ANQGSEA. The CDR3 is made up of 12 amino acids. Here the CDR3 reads CSVVFGNQPQHF. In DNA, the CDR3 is TGCAGCGTTGTTTTCGGCAATCAGCCCCAGCATTTT. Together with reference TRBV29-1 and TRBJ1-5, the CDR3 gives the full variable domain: SAVISQKPSRDICQRGTSLTIQCQVDSQVTMMFWYRQQPGQSLTLIATANQGSEATYESGFVIDKFPISRPNLTFSTLTVSNMSPEDSSIYLCSVVFGNQPQHFGDGTRLSIL.

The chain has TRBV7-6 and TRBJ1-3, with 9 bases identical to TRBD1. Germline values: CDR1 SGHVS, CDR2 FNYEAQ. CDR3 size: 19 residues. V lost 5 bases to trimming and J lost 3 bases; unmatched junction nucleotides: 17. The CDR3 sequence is CASSRYSTRDRVGGNTIYF. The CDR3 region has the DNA TGTGCCAGCAGCCGTTATTCGACGAGGGACAGGGTGGGTGGAAACACCATATATTTT.

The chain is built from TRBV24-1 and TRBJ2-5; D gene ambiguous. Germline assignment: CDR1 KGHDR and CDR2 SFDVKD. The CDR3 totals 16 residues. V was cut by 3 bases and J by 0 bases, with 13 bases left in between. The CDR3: CATSDPDPQYQETQYF. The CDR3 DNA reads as TGTGCCACCAGTGATCCGGACCCCCAGTACCAAGAGACCCAGTACTTC.

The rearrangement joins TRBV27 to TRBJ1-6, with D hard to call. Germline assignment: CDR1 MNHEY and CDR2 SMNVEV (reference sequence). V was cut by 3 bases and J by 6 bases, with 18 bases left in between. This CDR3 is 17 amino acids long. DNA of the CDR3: TGTGCCAGCAGTTTCTCGGTAGGGCAAGGGATTAATTCACCCCTCCACTTT. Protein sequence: CASSFSVGQGINSPLHF.

The chain's CDR3 is CASSLATGGTEAFF. The CDR3 nucleotides are TGTGCCAGCAGCTTGGCAACGGGGGGCACTGAAGCTTTCTTT. The chain joins TRBV5-4 to TRBJ1-1, with D possibly matching TRBD1 (5 bases). The CDR3 runs 14 residues. Between the trimmed V and J ends, which lost 0 bases and 4 bases, there was a span of 10 bases. Per the germline V gene, CDR1 is SGHNT and CDR2 is YYREEE (reference sequence).

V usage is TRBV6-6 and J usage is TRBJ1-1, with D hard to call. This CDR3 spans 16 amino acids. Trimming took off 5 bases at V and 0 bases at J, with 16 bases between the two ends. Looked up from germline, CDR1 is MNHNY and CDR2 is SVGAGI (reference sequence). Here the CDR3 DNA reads TGTGCCAGCAGTGGAATGGGGTCCGGAATGAACACTGAAGCTTTCTTT. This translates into CASSGMGSGMNTEAFF.

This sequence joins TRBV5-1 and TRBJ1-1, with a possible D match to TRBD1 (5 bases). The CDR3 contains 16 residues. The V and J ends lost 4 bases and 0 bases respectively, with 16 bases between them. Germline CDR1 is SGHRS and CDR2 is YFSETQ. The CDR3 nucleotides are TGCGCCAGCAGCCAGCGACAGTTGCGGATGAACACTGAAGCTTTCTTT. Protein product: CASSQRQLRMNTEAFF.

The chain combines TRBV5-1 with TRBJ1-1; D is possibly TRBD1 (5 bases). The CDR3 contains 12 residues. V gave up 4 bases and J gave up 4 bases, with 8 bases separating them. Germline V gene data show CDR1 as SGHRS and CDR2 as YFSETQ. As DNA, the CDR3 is TGCGCCAGCAGCCCAAGGGGCACTGAAGCTTTCTTT. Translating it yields CASSPRGTEAFF.

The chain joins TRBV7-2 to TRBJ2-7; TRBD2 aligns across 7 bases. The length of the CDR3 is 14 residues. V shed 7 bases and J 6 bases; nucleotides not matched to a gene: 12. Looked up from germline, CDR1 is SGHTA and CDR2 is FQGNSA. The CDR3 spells CASKIWTGGSEQYF. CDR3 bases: TGTGCCAGCAAGATCTGGACGGGAGGTTCCGAGCAGTACTTC.

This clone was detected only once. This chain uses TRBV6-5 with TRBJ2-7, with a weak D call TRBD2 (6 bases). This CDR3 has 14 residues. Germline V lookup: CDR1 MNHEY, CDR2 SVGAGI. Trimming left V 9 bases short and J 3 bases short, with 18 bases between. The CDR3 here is CASCGATNYYEQYF. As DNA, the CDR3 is TGTGCCAGTTGCGGGGCTACCAACTACTACGAGCAGTACTTC.

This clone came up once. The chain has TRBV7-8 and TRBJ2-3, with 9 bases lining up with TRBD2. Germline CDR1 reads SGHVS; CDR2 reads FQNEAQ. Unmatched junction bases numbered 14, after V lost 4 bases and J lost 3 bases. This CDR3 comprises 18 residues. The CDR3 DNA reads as TGTGCCAGCAGCTCCATTGGGCGAAAGCGGGAGGAAACAGATACGCAGTATTTT. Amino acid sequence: CASSSIGRKREETDTQYF.

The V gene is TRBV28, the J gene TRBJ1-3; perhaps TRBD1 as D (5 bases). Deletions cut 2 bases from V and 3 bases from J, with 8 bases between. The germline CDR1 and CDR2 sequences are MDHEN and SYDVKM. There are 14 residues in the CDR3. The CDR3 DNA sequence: TGTGCCAGCAGTTTAGGAGGGGTTGGAAACACCATATATTTT. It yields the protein CASSLGGVGNTIYF. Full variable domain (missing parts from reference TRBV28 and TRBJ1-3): DVKVTQSSRYLVKRTGEKVFLECVQDMDHENMFWYRQDPGLGLRLIYFSYDVKMKEKGDIPEGYSVSREKKERFSLILESASTNQTSMYLCASSLGGVGNTIYFGEGSWLTVV.

DNA of the CDR3: TGTGCCTGGAGTGACAGGGGAAGGAACACTGAAGCTTTCTTT. Protein: CAWSDRGRNTEAFF. V usage is TRBV30 and J usage is TRBJ1-1; 7 bases line up with TRBD1. CDR1 is GTSNPN and CDR2 is SVGIG in the germline V gene (reference sequence). The CDR3 is made up of 14 amino acids. V lost 1 base to trimming and J lost 1 base; unmatched junction nucleotides: 3.

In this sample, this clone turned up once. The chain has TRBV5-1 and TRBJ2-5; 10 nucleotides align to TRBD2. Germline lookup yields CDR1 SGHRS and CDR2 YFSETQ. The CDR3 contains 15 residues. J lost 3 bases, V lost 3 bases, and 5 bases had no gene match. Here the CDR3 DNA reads TGCGCCAGCAGCTCGTCCACTAGCGGGAAAGAGACCCAGTACTTC. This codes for CASSSSTSGKETQYF.

The CDR3 sequence: CASSVGSGSPDTQYF. The CDR3 nucleotides are TGTGCCAGCAGCGTAGGCAGCGGGAGTCCAGATACGCAGTATTTT. J is TRBJ2-3 and V is TRBV9; 8 bases match TRBD2. The V and J ends lost 0 bases and 4 bases, in that order; junction bases with no gene match: 4. Germline V gene lookup returns CDR1 SGDLS and CDR2 YYNGEE. The CDR3 runs to 15 residues. Full variable domain (outside the CDR3, taken from reference TRBV9 and TRBJ2-3): DSGVTQTPKHLITATGQRVTLRCSPRSGDLSVYWYQQSLDQGLQFLIQYYNGEERAKGNILERFSAQQFPDLHSELNLSSLELGDSALYFCASSVGSGSPDTQYFGPGTRLTVL.

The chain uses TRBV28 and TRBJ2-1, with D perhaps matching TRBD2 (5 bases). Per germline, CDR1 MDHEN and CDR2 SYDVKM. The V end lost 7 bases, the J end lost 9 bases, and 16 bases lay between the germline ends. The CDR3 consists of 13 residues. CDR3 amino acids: CASITRRGGEQFF. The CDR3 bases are TGTGCCAGCATCACGAGGCGAGGAGGTGAGCAGTTCTTC.

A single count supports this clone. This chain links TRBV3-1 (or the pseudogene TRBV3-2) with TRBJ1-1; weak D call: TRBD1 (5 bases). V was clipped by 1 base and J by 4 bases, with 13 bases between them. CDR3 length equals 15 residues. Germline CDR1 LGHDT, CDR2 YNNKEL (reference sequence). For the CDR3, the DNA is TGTGCCAGCAGCCAAGTTCATGGGGGAGGCACTGAAGCTTTCTTT. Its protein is CASSQVHGGGTEAFF.

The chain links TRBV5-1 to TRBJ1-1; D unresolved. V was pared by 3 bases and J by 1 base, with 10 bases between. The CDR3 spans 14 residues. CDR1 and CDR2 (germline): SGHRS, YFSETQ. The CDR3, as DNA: TGCGCCAGCAGCTACCAAACAGCGAACACTGAAGCTTTCTTT. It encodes CASSYQTANTEAFF.